This entry concerns a single T cell receptor (beta chain). Its matching antigen is unknown. The data originate from a study of cytotoxic CD8 clonotypes in ibrutinib-treated CLL. About the study: Among the patients, ten to eleven presented as relapsed/refractory and 15 as treatment-naive; around 17 showed unmutated IGHV. Response sampling took place at median about 12 months of treatment, range 6 to 36. General study points: Samples from sustained-remission and progressing patients were taken at different times.

Sequencing was designed to attain a depth spanning 1 in 200,000 to 1 in 1 million T cells. Using immunoSEQ multiplex PCR, the repertoire was profiled, and TCRdb retains in-frame clones only, with some absent. The sample has about 120,000 clones, 58% seen once. The CDR3 sequence is 13 residues long. The V gene lost 0 bases and the J gene lost 5 bases, with 8 bases spanning the gap. Germline loops: CDR1 SGDLS, CDR2 YYNGEE. The rearrangement uses TRBV9 and TRBJ2-5; D not certain. The sample consisted of PBMCs, taken after 24 months of ibrutinib treatment. The clonotype comes from a human donor with chronic lymphocytic leukemia. The CDR3 sequence is CASSVAQEETQYF. The CDR3 region has the DNA TGTGCCAGCAGCGTAGCGCAGGAGGAGACCCAGTACTTC.